This T cell receptor beta chain was observed in a study of cytomegalovirus exposure and HLA in healthy donors. Points from the study as a whole: Later analysis suggested links between common viral pathogens and several top significant clusters. TCR beta V segments were, for the most part, productive about 87% or about 30% of the time in an earlier analysis.

This CDR3 contains 15 residues. The V gene's germline CDR1 is SGHRS and CDR2 YFSETQ. V shed 5 bases, J shed 6 bases, and the junction held 10 bases outside the gene matches. Use of 60 Vbeta and 13 Jbeta primers characterized the PCR. Sequencing used immunoSEQ multiplex PCR; TCRdb keeps in-frame clones, though not all of them. The sample has 70,000 or so clones, and its top ten clones hold under 3%. Remarks on this clone: Its matching antigen is unknown.

V is TRBV5-1 and J is TRBJ2-2; 7 bases are shared with TRBD1. The sample taken for sequencing was PBMCs. This clonotype originated in a man between 35 and 55 years old in good health and CMV-seronegative. CDR3 in DNA: TGCGCCAGCAGTTCGGGACAGAGGGTTTCCGGGGAGCTGTTTTTT. This translates into CASSSGQRVSGELFF.